The subject of this entry is one TCR beta chain. Which antigen it targets is not known. Base qualities are not provided; no much larger clone lies one nucleotide away. To demonstrate the VDJtools post-analysis software, TCR beta repertoires were profiled from the peripheral blood of more than ten young patients with multiple sclerosis. The patients with multiple sclerosis were children and adolescents between 6 and 15 years of age. Library prep was done by PCR. The reads were generated on an Illumina HiSeq 2500. Unique molecular identifiers were incorporated into TCR beta cDNA libraries to reduce PCR and sequencing biases. Every 1 to 10 million input T cells yielded 500,000 or so cDNA molecules, meaning each molecule approximated one T cell. Patient libraries were prepared and sequenced with the same protocol used for the earlier healthy control dataset. Within a given batch, samples were prepared together, multiplexed and sequenced on the same HiSeq lane. The original methods were these. Raw barcoded reads were processed with MIGEC, and single-read molecular identifier groups were discarded before consensus assembly and CDR3 extraction. Clonotype tables were post-analysed with VDJtools, normalizing diversity by down-sampling all datasets to the smallest sample size. In repertoire overlap clustering, CDR3 amino acid sequences, but not nucleotide sequences, were matched to correct batch-related cross-sample contamination. Clones were called with MiXCR by TCRdb after fastp trimmed the public reads at Q25, and only in-frame beta chains were retained. CDR3 protein sequences are deduplicated, and each keeps its most common genes and DNA. V and J calls and clone size were set by TCRdb, not the authors. This sample has more than 500,000 distinct CDR3 sequences in its table, and 30% to 40% of those were observed once. The top ten clones comprise 6% of the sample.

V is cut back by 1 base and J by 13 bases, with 17 bases in the junction unmatched. The CDR3 covers 16 residues, taking in both the cysteine and the phenylalanine. The entry retains the CDR3 DNA only, 48 bases that are in frame from base 1. The germline V gene (reference sequence) gives CDR1 as SGHKS and CDR2 as YYEKEE. The sample originates from a study of post-analysis software for immune sequencing data (dated by TCRdb to about 2015). Some background on the complete study: Recorded disease courses included relapsing-remitting, secondary progressive and progressive-relapsing multiple sclerosis, with some patients lacking subtype annotation. The patient repertoires were compared against approximately ten previously published healthy control repertoires obtained from donors aged roughly 6 to 25 years. A subset of samples was prepared in parallel using single-end sample barcoding, then pooled and co-amplified after Illumina adapter ligation.

What the research found in general, with its limitations: Normalized Chao1 diversity was significantly lower in multiple sclerosis patients than controls, suggesting substantial peripheral T-cell clonal expansion. About 5 TRBV segments, including TRBV5-6, TRBV5-1 and TRBV20-1, were significantly more frequent in patients than controls. The multiple sclerosis patient group was slightly younger than the control group. When samples were clustered directly using the F measure, samples prepared in the same batch co-clustered strongly, which prompted a batch-effect correction.

The receptor was isolated from a girl aged 2-17 years with multiple sclerosis. This sequence uses TRBV5-5 and TRBJ2-4, and 7 junctional nucleotides match TRBD1. Sample: blood. The CDR3 region reads CASSLTGAGGYNEQYF. The DNA sequence follows: TGTGCCAGCAGCTTGACAGGGGCAGGAGGATACAATGAGCAGTACTTC.